The sequence of this T cell receptor beta chain was determined in a study of shared clonotypes between healthy human individuals. This table comes from immunoSEQ multiplex PCR, and its TCRdb copy is limited to in-frame clones, with some not included. This table holds around 2.1 million clones, about 94% found once. Healthy HIV-negative adults without recent acute infections or vaccinations served as donors. The length of the CDR3 is 12 residues. In germline, CDR1 is LNHDA, CDR2 SQIVND (reference sequence). Trimming removed 5 bases from V and 9 bases from J, with 11 bases in between. The chain combines TRBV19 with TRBJ2-1; TRBD2 might be the D (6 bases). The TCR originated in a man aged 18 to 29 in good health. The specimen sequenced was naive CD4+ T cells sorted from blood. Subset specified: CD45RA+ positively selected. The CDR3 nucleotides are TGTGCCAGTAGTGGGTCCGGGAGTGAGCAGTTCTTC. Protein: CASSGSGSEQFF. The variable domain in full, with the rest retrieved from reference TRBV19 and TRBJ2-1, is DGGITQSPKYLFRKEGQNVTLSCEQNLNHDAMYWYRQDPGQGLRLIYYSQIVNDFQKGDIAEGYSVSREKKESFPLTVTSAQKNPTAFYLCASSGSGSEQFFGPGTRLTVL.